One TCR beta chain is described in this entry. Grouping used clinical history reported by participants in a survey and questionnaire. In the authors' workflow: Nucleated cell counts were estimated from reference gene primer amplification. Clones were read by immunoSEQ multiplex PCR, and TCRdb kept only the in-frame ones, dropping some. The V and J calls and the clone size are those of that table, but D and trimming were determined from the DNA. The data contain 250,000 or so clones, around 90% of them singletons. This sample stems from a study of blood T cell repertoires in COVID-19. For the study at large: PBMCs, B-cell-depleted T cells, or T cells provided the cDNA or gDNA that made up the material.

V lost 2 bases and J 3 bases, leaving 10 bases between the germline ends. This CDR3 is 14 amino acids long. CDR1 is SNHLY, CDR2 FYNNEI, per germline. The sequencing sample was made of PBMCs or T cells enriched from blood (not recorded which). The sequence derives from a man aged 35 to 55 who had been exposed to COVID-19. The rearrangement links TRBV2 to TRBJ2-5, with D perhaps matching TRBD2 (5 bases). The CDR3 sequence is CASSETLAEETQYF. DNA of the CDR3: TGTGCCAGCAGTGAAACCCTAGCAGAAGAGACCCAGTACTTC.